Following are 25 T cell receptor beta chains from one sample sequenced in a study of immune heterogeneity within non-small cell lung tumors listed by TCRdb under 2018. Sequenced using a HiSeq X Ten. The TCR beta CDR3 region was amplified with a multiplex PCR system whose first round ran for about 9 cycles using 32 V-gene forward primers and 13 J-gene reverse primers. TCRdb reprocessing: public reads trimmed at Q25 with fastp, clones called with MiXCR, in-frame beta chains kept. Every distinct CDR3 protein forms one entry, paired with its most common genes and DNA. Across this sample there are approximately 6,000 distinct CDR3 sequences, with around 20% seen only once. The top ten clonotypes cover approximately 15% of the sample. Genomic DNA was extracted from bulk tumor tissue and used as the TCR template, and roughly 560 ng gDNA was amplified per sample. Multiple biopsies per primary tumor were taken during surgery, spaced as far apart as possible within the tumor mass. The study cohort was described as untreated, and the patients were newly diagnosed NSCLC cases having curative surgery.

The source material was lung tumor tissue. Every receptor here comes from a female donor with non-small cell lung cancer.

By sample share, this clonotype is medium-sized (0.01 to 0.1%). The chain combines TRBV6-5 with TRBJ2-3, with no clear D. Germline values: CDR1 MNHEY, CDR2 SVGAGI. V lost 3 bases to trimming and J lost 1 base, with 14 bases between them. The CDR3 spans 16 residues. This CDR3 is CASSYRSDLGTDTQYF. CDR3 DNA sequence: TGTGCCAGCAGTTATAGGAGTGACCTAGGCACAGATACGCAGTATTTT.

Notes on this clonotype: A clone one base away is much larger, so this may be a read error. The rearrangement uses TRBV27 and TRBJ1-2; the D gene is possibly TRBD1 (6 bases). Germline CDR1 is MNHEY and CDR2 is SMNVEV (reference sequence). The CDR3 runs to 14 residues. The V end lost 8 bases, the J end lost 7 bases, and 20 bases lay between the germline ends. The CDR3 region is CASASRGSRGGYTF. The CDR3 DNA reads as TGTGCCAGCGCCTCTCGGGGCTCCAGGGGTGGCTACACCTTC.

This clonotype has more than one count but fewer than ten. Given a much more abundant clone one base away, this may be a read error. The genes are TRBV28 and TRBJ2-7; D gene ambiguous. The CDR3 has 16 amino acids. Per the germline V gene, CDR1 is MDHEN and CDR2 is SYDVKM. The DNA of the CDR3 is TGTGCCATCAGTCCCCTCGTGGGCTCTAAGACCTACGAGCAGTACTTC. Translation: CAISPLVGSKTYEQYF.

The chain joins TRBV29-1 to TRBJ1-1; D not certain. Between the trimmed V and J ends, which lost 6 bases and 1 base, there was a span of 15 bases. CDR1 is SQVTM and CDR2 is ANQGSEA in the germline V gene. This CDR3 has 14 amino acids. The DNA for the CDR3 is TGCAGCGTAACCTCCGGCGCACCGAACACTGAAGCTTTCTTT. Its protein is CSVTSGAPNTEAFF.

The rearrangement uses TRBV4-1 and TRBJ2-5, with 8 positions matching TRBD1. The CDR3 has 15 amino acids. V was pared by 4 bases and J by 0 bases, with 4 bases of the junction left unmatched. Germline CDR1 MGHRA, CDR2 YSYEKL. This chain's CDR3 is CASSRGTGDQETQYF. The DNA of the CDR3 is TGCGCCAGCAGCCGGGGGACAGGCGACCAAGAGACCCAGTACTTC.

This clonotype was counted only a few times. The rearrangement uses TRBV20-1 and TRBJ2-1; TRBD2 is a possible D gene (6 bases). V was trimmed by 3 bases and J by 3 bases, leaving 24 bases between them. The CDR3 covers 18 residues. The germline V gene has CDR1 DFQATT and CDR2 SNEGSKA (reference sequence). The chain's CDR3 is CSARQIEEGQGLYNEQFF. In DNA, the CDR3 is TGCAGTGCTAGGCAAATCGAGGAGGGGCAGGGACTCTACAATGAGCAGTTCTTC.

Judged by abundance, this clonotype is medium-sized (0.01 to 0.1%). V is TRBV4-2 and J is TRBJ1-3; D is perhaps TRBD1 (5 bases). The CDR3 runs to 15 residues. Germline V gene data show CDR1 as LGHNA and CDR2 as YNFKEQ. The V and J ends lost 0 bases and 1 base respectively, with 7 bases between them. CDR3 nucleotide sequence: TGTGCCAGCAGCCAAGAAGACAGATCTGGAAACACCATATATTTT. Protein: CASSQEDRSGNTIYF.

Judged by abundance, this clonotype is medium-sized. J is TRBJ1-4 and V is TRBV7-9, with D perhaps TRBD1 (6 bases). Germline CDR1 is SEHNR and CDR2 is FQNEAQ (reference sequence). This CDR3 has 16 amino acids. V was clipped by 0 bases and J by 4 bases, with 12 bases between them. CDR3 bases: TGTGCCAGCAGCTTAGCTGTGGGGGCTGGTAATGAAAAACTGTTTTTT. This encodes CASSLAVGAGNEKLFF.

This clonotype was seen a single time. V gene TRBV28 combines with J gene TRBJ2-3; D is unresolved. The CDR3 spans 14 residues. The V end was cut by 3 bases, the J end by 1 base, with 8 bases between. The germline CDR1 and CDR2 sequences are MDHEN and SYDVKM. The chain's CDR3 is CASSFLSGTDTQYF. The CDR3 coding sequence is TGTGCCAGCAGTTTTCTATCTGGCACAGATACGCAGTATTTT.

This clonotype is termed medium-sized. The rearrangement uses TRBV20-1 and TRBJ2-2; tentative D call: TRBD1 (7 bases). The CDR3 is 16 residues long. Trimming shortened V by 5 bases and J by 5 bases, and 21 bases separated the two germline ends. The germline gives CDR1 DFQATT, CDR2 SNEGSKA (reference sequence). In nucleotides, the CDR3 is TGCAGTGCTGGGGGGACTGGCAGGGGGGCGACCGGGGAGCTGTTTTTT. The encoded protein is CSAGGTGRGATGELFF.

This clonotype was observed once. This rearrangement joins TRBV7-6 to TRBJ1-5; D is unclear. This CDR3 is built from 15 residues. Trimming took 1 base from V and 3 from J, leaving 10 bases between them. Germline-derived CDR1 and CDR2 are SGHVS and FNYEAQ. Here the CDR3 reads CASSLVVGNNQPQHF. CDR3 sequence (DNA): TGTGCCAGCAGCTTAGTGGTTGGTAACAATCAGCCCCAGCATTTT.

By share of the sample, this clonotype is medium-sized. The J gene is TRBJ2-7, the V gene TRBV20-1; TRBD1 might be the D (5 bases). This CDR3 is 13 amino acids long. Germline V gene sequence: CDR1 DFQATT, CDR2 SNEGSKA (reference sequence). Deletions cut 3 bases from V and 2 bases from J, with 11 bases between. CDR3 DNA: TGCAGTGCTAGTGGTCAGGGCACCTACGAGCAGTACTTC. Protein product: CSASGQGTYEQYF.

In this sample, this clonotype turned up a few times. This sequence joins TRBV4-1 and TRBJ2-7, with D possibly being TRBD1 (6 bases). The CDR3 runs to 14 residues. Trimming took 2 bases from V and 3 from J, leaving 11 bases between them. The germline V gene has CDR1 MGHRA and CDR2 YSYEKL. The CDR3 region is CASSQQDRHYEQYF. The CDR3, as DNA: TGCGCCAGCAGCCAACAAGACAGGCACTACGAGCAGTACTTC.

This chain connects TRBV6-2 or TRBV6-3 to TRBJ1-2; TRBD1 matches at 8 bases. The CDR3 runs 14 residues. After removal of 6 bases from V and 3 bases from J, the junction contained 6 bases not matched to a gene. The germline V gene has CDR1 MNHEY and CDR2 SVGEGT. The DNA of the CDR3 is TGTGCCAGCAGCTCGGACAGGGCCGACTATGGCTACACCTTC. Translation: CASSSDRADYGYTF.

V gene TRBV5-1 combines with J gene TRBJ2-2; D unresolved. The CDR3 length is 13 residues. Per the germline V gene, CDR1 is SGHRS and CDR2 is YFSETQ. Trimming cost V 0 bases and J 6 bases, with 6 bases left between them. The CDR3 loop is CASSLAGPGELFF. The CDR3 DNA reads TGCGCCAGCAGCTTGGCCGGACCCGGGGAGCTGTTTTTT. The entire variable domain, with the rest obtained from reference TRBV5-1 and TRBJ2-2, is as follows: KAGVTQTPRYLIKTRGQQVTLSCSPISGHRSVSWYQQTPGQGLQFLFEYFSETQRNKGNFPGRFSGRQFSNSRSEMNVSTLELGDSALYLCASSLAGPGELFFGEGSRLTVL.

Judged by abundance, this clonotype is medium-sized (0.01 to 0.1%). This chain joins TRBV6-1 and TRBJ1-2; TRBD1 aligns across 7 bases. This CDR3 is built from 14 residues. Trimming took 6 bases from V and 6 from J; bases not matched to a gene: 10. From germline, CDR1 is MNHNS and CDR2 SASEGT. CDR3 DNA: TGTGCCAGCAGGGTTACAGGGGAGGACGATGGCTACACCTTC. Amino acids: CASRVTGEDDGYTF.

This clonotype is judged medium-sized. The chain is built from TRBV19 and TRBJ2-5; maybe TRBD1 (6 bases). V dropped 1 base and J dropped 5 bases, with 14 bases sitting between them. The CDR3 spans 15 residues. The germline V gene has CDR1 LNHDA and CDR2 SQIVND (reference sequence). The CDR3 sequence is CASSIARDTGETQYF. For the CDR3, the DNA is TGTGCCAGTAGTATAGCCAGGGACACAGGCGAGACCCAGTACTTC.

By its share, this clonotype is medium-sized. The gene calls are TRBV18 and TRBJ1-4; perhaps TRBD1 as D (5 bases). The V end was cut by 1 base, the J end by 7 bases, with 10 bases between. The CDR3 has 14 residues. Germline V lookup: CDR1 KGHSH, CDR2 LQKENI. This chain's CDR3 is CASSPQGLGEKLFF. CDR3 bases: TGTGCCAGCTCACCACAGGGACTCGGTGAAAAACTGTTTTTT.

V and J are TRBV6-1 and TRBJ1-1; D call uncertain. Deletions cut 5 bases from V and 7 bases from J, with 17 bases between. Germline V CDR1 and CDR2: MNHNS, SASEGT. This CDR3 has 14 amino acids. The chain's CDR3 is CASSYGSPGDEAFF. CDR3 in DNA: TGTGCCAGCAGTTACGGTAGCCCGGGTGATGAAGCTTTCTTT.

The V and J genes are TRBV10-1 and TRBJ2-3, with D unresolved. From germline, CDR1 is WNHNN and CDR2 SYGVQD (reference sequence). This CDR3 has 12 amino acids. V was cut by 4 bases and J by 10 bases, with 12 bases left in between. This CDR3 reads CASSVADSSQYF. CDR3 nucleotides: TGCGCCAGCAGTGTAGCCGACTCGTCGCAGTATTTT.

This clonotype showed up just a few times. The chain uses TRBV18 and TRBJ2-1; the match to TRBD2 covers 7 bases. CDR1 is KGHSH, CDR2 LQKENI, per germline. V was clipped by 6 bases and J by 6 bases; unmatched bases: 11. This CDR3 is built from 15 residues. Here the CDR3 DNA reads TGTGCCAGCTCCCCCGGCGGGTCGGGGGGCAATGAGCAGTTCTTC. It yields the protein CASSPGGSGGNEQFF.

By sample fraction, this clonotype is medium-sized (0.01 to 0.1%). Written as DNA, the CDR3 is TGTGCCTGGAGGACAGGGCGTTATTGGGGCTACACCTTC. It yields the protein CAWRTGRYWGYTF. The chain combines TRBV30 with TRBJ1-2; 7 nucleotides match TRBD1. The junction had 9 bases not matched to a gene; V was cut back by 3 bases and J by 8 bases. CDR1 and CDR2 (germline): GTSNPN, SVGIG (reference sequence). This CDR3 has 13 residues.

This clonotype qualifies as medium-sized (0.01 to 0.1%). The rearrangement links TRBV28 to TRBJ2-7; D possibly corresponds to TRBD2 (5 bases). Per the germline V gene, CDR1 is MDHEN and CDR2 is SYDVKM. This CDR3 has 13 amino acids. With 6 bases removed from V and 1 base from J, the gap between germline ends came to 10 bases. The CDR3 spells CASRTDLSYEQYF. The CDR3 coding sequence is TGTGCCAGCAGAACGGACTTGTCCTACGAGCAGTACTTC.

This clonotype was seen a few times. CDR3 amino acids: CASIHTQGAFSGNTIYF. The DNA of the CDR3 is TGTGCCAGCATCCACACACAGGGGGCCTTCTCTGGAAACACCATATATTTT. V usage is TRBV3-1 and J usage is TRBJ1-3; 9 bases fit TRBD1. CDR3 length: 17 residues. Germline CDR1 LGHDT, CDR2 YNNKEL (reference sequence). After removal of 7 bases from V and 0 bases from J, the junction contained 10 bases not matched to a gene.

By share, this clonotype ranks as medium-sized (0.01 to 0.1%). The V gene is TRBV20-1, the J gene TRBJ2-7, with a tentative D call TRBD2 (7 bases). The CDR3 has 14 residues. Germline V gene data show CDR1 as DFQATT and CDR2 as SNEGSKA (reference sequence). Trimming took off 1 base at V and 5 bases at J, with 15 bases between the two ends. CDR3 DNA: TGCAGTGCTAGAGCCCGGGGGGCGATGAACGAGCAGTACTTC. Encoded protein: CSARARGAMNEQYF.